The 22 T cell receptor beta chains in this list originate from one sample, sequenced in a study of blood T cell repertoires in COVID-19. Data came from immunoSEQ multiplex PCR; TCRdb stores just in-frame clones and leaves some out. The sample has about 520,000 clones, 75% to 90% seen once; the top ten hold approximately 3.2%. Sequenced sample: peripheral blood. These receptors came from a human donor in a cohort sampled during active COVID-19.

A single count supports this clone. This chain links TRBV27 with TRBJ2-5, with D tentatively TRBD1 (7 bases). V was trimmed by 4 bases and J by 4 bases, leaving 10 bases between them. CDR1 and CDR2 (germline): MNHEY, SMNVEV (reference sequence). CDR3 size: 13 residues. The CDR3 DNA reads as TGTGCCAGCAGTTGGAGGGGGCGAGAGACCCAGTACTTC. This gives the protein CASSWRGRETQYF.

V is TRBV5-1 and J is TRBJ2-7; TRBD1 aligns across 8 bases. The CDR3 is 15 residues long. V lost 3 bases, J lost 2 bases, and 7 bases stayed unmatched. Germline CDR1 reads SGHRS; CDR2 reads YFSETQ. CDR3 residues: CASSSTGGTAYEQYF. In nucleotides, the CDR3 is TGCGCCAGCAGCTCCACAGGGGGTACAGCCTACGAGCAGTACTTC.

CDR3 nucleotides: TGTGCCTGGAGTCCAGACAGGGGGGGCAATCAGCCCCAGCATTTT. Translating gives CAWSPDRGGNQPQHF. The chain employs TRBV30 and TRBJ1-5, with 9 bases fitting TRBD1. Germline trimming cut 2 bases from V and 2 bases from J; bases unmatched to any gene: 4. This CDR3 has 15 amino acids. CDR1 and CDR2 from the germline V gene are GTSNPN and SVGIG (reference sequence).

The CDR3 sequence: CASRRLAENTYEQYF. DNA of the CDR3: TGTGCCAGCAGGAGACTGGCAGAGAACACCTACGAGCAGTACTTC. The V gene is TRBV6-5, the J gene TRBJ2-7; no definite D call. V was cut by 6 bases and J by 2 bases, with 17 bases left in between. The germline CDR1 and CDR2 sequences are MNHEY and SVGAGI. CDR3 length: 15 amino acids.

The rearrangement links TRBV4-1 to TRBJ1-5, with a weak D call TRBD1 (5 bases). This CDR3 comprises 14 residues. Germline lookup yields CDR1 MGHRA and CDR2 YSYEKL. The V and J ends lost 4 bases and 9 bases respectively, with 16 bases between them. The CDR3 reads CASSRDRGEGPQHF. The DNA for the CDR3 is TGCGCCAGCAGCCGAGACCGGGGGGAAGGGCCCCAGCATTTT.

This chain uses TRBV20-1 with TRBJ1-5, with a tentative D call TRBD1 (6 bases). V gave up 3 bases and J gave up 6 bases, with 9 bases separating them. Per the germline V gene, CDR1 is DFQATT and CDR2 is SNEGSKA (reference sequence). The CDR3 contains 12 residues. CDR3 DNA: TGCAGTGCTAGTAGGGGGACTCAGCCCCAGCATTTT. Protein product: CSASRGTQPQHF.

The CDR3 reads CASSATQGALGYGYTF. The DNA of the CDR3 is TGTGCCAGCAGCGCAACCCAGGGGGCGTTGGGCTATGGCTACACCTTC. The chain is built from TRBV7-9 and TRBJ1-2, with TRBD1 identical over 8 bases. Germline lookup yields CDR1 SEHNR and CDR2 FQNEAQ (reference sequence). After removal of 5 bases from V and 4 bases from J, the junction contained 12 bases not matched to a gene. This CDR3 is built from 16 residues.

This clone was counted only a few times. The chain joins TRBV19 to TRBJ1-2; D is ambiguous. Germline V lookup: CDR1 LNHDA, CDR2 SQIVND (reference sequence). This CDR3 contains 11 residues. V was clipped by 5 bases and J by 8 bases, with 9 bases between them. The CDR3 loop reads CASSLSRGYTF. CDR3 nucleotides: TGTGCCAGTAGTCTCTCTCGGGGCTACACCTTC. Full variable domain (missing parts from reference TRBV19 and TRBJ1-2): DGGITQSPKYLFRKEGQNVTLSCEQNLNHDAMYWYRQDPGQGLRLIYYSQIVNDFQKGDIAEGYSVSREKKESFPLTVTSAQKNPTAFYLCASSLSRGYTFGSGTRLTVV.

The chain employs TRBV7-3 and TRBJ2-2, with 12 nucleotides matching TRBD2. The germline V gene encodes CDR1 SGHTA and CDR2 FQGTGA. The length of the CDR3 is 16 residues. J gave up 6 bases and V 1 base, and 3 bases lay outside the gene matches. CDR3 bases: TGTGCCAGCAGCTTAAGACTAGCGGGAGAGGCCGGGGAGCTGTTTTTT. Protein product: CASSLRLAGEAGELFF.

A single count supports this clone. V usage is TRBV7-9 and J usage is TRBJ2-3; D unresolved. CDR1 and CDR2 from the germline V gene are SEHNR and FQNEAQ (reference sequence). The CDR3 is 12 residues long. V was shortened by 1 base and J by 6 bases, with 5 bases between the two germline ends. The CDR3 loop reads CASSLDGDTQYF. The CDR3 nucleotides are TGTGCCAGCAGCTTAGACGGGGATACGCAGTATTTT.

The rearrangement links TRBV12-5 to TRBJ2-5; D might be TRBD2 (6 bases). The CDR3 loop spans 14 amino acids. Germline V gene data show CDR1 as LGHNT and CDR2 as FRNRAP. Trimming cost V 4 bases and J 5 bases, with 14 bases left between them. The CDR3 region has the DNA TGTGCTAGTGGTTGGAGGGGTTGGGGGGAGACCCAGTACTTC. Its translation is CASGWRGWGETQYF.

The rearrangement links TRBV11-3 to TRBJ1-1; a weak D match, TRBD1 (5 bases). The CDR3 runs to 13 residues. The germline gives CDR1 SGHNT, CDR2 YENEEA. Trimming shortened V by 5 bases and J by 1 base, and 8 bases separated the two germline ends. Written as DNA, the CDR3 is TGTGCCAGCAGCCAAAGGGGGAACACTGAAGCTTTCTTT. It is translated as CASSQRGNTEAFF. Filled out from reference TRBV11-3 and TRBJ1-1, the complete variable domain reads EAGVVQSPRYKIIEKKQPVAFWCNPISGHNTLYWYLQNLGQGPELLIRYENEEAVDDSQLPKDRFSAERLKGVDSTLKIQPAELGDSAVYLCASSQRGNTEAFFGQGTRLTVV.

V and J are TRBV5-1 and TRBJ2-3; 13 bases map to TRBD2. Germline trimming cut 4 bases from V and 4 bases from J; bases unmatched to any gene: 9. Germline values: CDR1 SGHRS, CDR2 YFSETQ. The CDR3 runs to 17 residues. The CDR3 protein is CASSPTSGRARPDTQYF. The CDR3 DNA sequence: TGCGCCAGCAGCCCCACTAGCGGGAGGGCCAGGCCAGATACGCAGTATTTT.

The gene calls are TRBV11-2 and TRBJ1-1, with a possible D match to TRBD1 (6 bases). In germline, CDR1 is SGHAT, CDR2 FQNNGV. V was shortened by 4 bases and J by 4 bases, with 16 bases between the two germline ends. The CDR3 has 15 residues. The CDR3 is CASSSTLQGPTEAFF. The CDR3 DNA follows: TGTGCCAGCAGCTCAACTCTACAGGGCCCCACTGAAGCTTTCTTT.

As concerns this clone: The junction and the germline gene differ at one end; a read error may be behind it. The chain uses TRBV9 and TRBJ2-2; a weak D match, TRBD2 (5 bases). CDR1 is SGDLS and CDR2 is YYNGEE in the germline V gene. This CDR3 region has 16 residues. The CDR3 DNA reads TGTGCCAACAGCGTAGAGGGAGTACAGCCTCCCGGGGAGCTGTTTTTT. As protein: CANSVEGVQPPGELFF.

The V gene is TRBV19, the J gene TRBJ1-3; 7 positions agree with TRBD1. Germline loops: CDR1 LNHDA, CDR2 SQIVND (reference sequence). This CDR3 region has 13 residues. The trim removed 10 bases at V and 1 base at J, leaving 4 bases unmatched. For the CDR3, the DNA is TGTGCCACGCAACAGGGGTCTGGAAACACCATATATTTT. Its translation: CATQQGSGNTIYF.

The V gene is TRBV28, the J gene TRBJ1-5; no clear D. Trimming took 2 bases from V and 3 from J, leaving 8 bases between them. The CDR3 sequence is 14 residues long. Germline CDR1 reads MDHEN; CDR2 reads SYDVKM. CDR3 DNA: TGTGCCAGCAGTTTACCAGGAACCAATCAGCCCCAGCATTTT. Its protein product is CASSLPGTNQPQHF.

V is TRBV6-5 and J is TRBJ1-2; 11 bases align to TRBD1. Germline assignment: CDR1 MNHEY and CDR2 SVGAGI. The trim removed 2 bases at V and 4 bases at J, leaving 6 bases unmatched. This CDR3 has 16 amino acids. CDR3 in DNA: TGTGCCAGCAGTTACGGGACAGGGGGAAATCTCTATGGCTACACCTTC. Its translation is CASSYGTGGNLYGYTF.

V gene TRBV29-1 combines with J gene TRBJ2-7; D possibly corresponds to TRBD1 (5 bases). The CDR3 spans 12 residues. V was pared by 4 bases and J by 2 bases, with 9 bases between. Germline lookup yields CDR1 SQVTM and CDR2 ANQGSEA. The CDR3 loop reads CSVGWTTYEQYF. Here the CDR3 DNA reads TGCAGCGTTGGGTGGACAACCTACGAGCAGTACTTC.

V and J are TRBV7-2 and TRBJ2-3; D is possibly TRBD1 (5 bases). CDR1 and CDR2 (germline): SGHTA, FQGNSA. This CDR3 has 15 residues. Trimming left V 0 bases short and J 6 bases short, with 13 bases between. DNA for the CDR3: TGTGCCAGCAGCTTAGCGTCGGGCAGGGTCGATACGCAGTATTTT. Protein: CASSLASGRVDTQYF.

The chain links TRBV7-2 to TRBJ2-2, with 10 bases lining up with TRBD2. The length of the CDR3 is 15 residues. Germline lookup yields CDR1 SGHTA and CDR2 FQGNSA. Trimming at V came to 4 bases and at J to 5 bases, leaving 4 bases not matched to a gene. As DNA, the CDR3 is TGTGCCAGCAGCTCTAGCGGGAGTTCGACCGGGGAGCTGTTTTTT. It encodes CASSSSGSSTGELFF.

The chain joins TRBV7-2 to TRBJ2-3, with D possibly being TRBD2 (6 bases). With 2 bases removed from V and 3 bases from J, the gap between germline ends came to 15 bases. Germline assignment: CDR1 SGHTA and CDR2 FQGNSA. The CDR3 length is 16 residues. The CDR3 DNA reads as TGTGCCAGCAGCTTACATAGCGGCCTAGAGACAGATACGCAGTATTTT. Amino acids: CASSLHSGLETDTQYF.